The sequence of this TCR beta chain was determined in a study of T cells in Graves' hyperthyroidism and ophthalmopathy. General study points: Most thyroid clonotypes expanded above 0.001 appeared in blood too.

This CDR3 has 14 amino acids. Germline lookup yields CDR1 SGHNT and CDR2 YENEEA. V dropped 3 bases and J dropped 5; count of bases not matched to a gene: 7. Concerning this clonotype: Its matching antigen is unknown.

Amplification of TCR beta CDR3 regions used RNA as the template. The HTBI primer set served for first-round RT-PCR of the TCR CDR3. TCRdb re-called the multiplex PCR reads with MiXCR, one entry per CDR3 protein. The table lists about 520,000 distinct CDR3 sequences, less than 25% of them singletons. Absence of ophthalmopathy progression within 18 months defined stable Graves' hyperthyroidism. In making diagnoses, clinical symptoms, serum thyroxine and TRAb, thyroid ultrasound and orbital computed tomography were all used. The sample was blood. The receptor's source is a man aged 18 to 30 with Graves' hyperthyroidism. The chain is built from TRBV11-3 and TRBJ2-7, with 7 nucleotides matching TRBD2. CDR3 DNA sequence: TGTGCCAGCAGCTTGTCCCGGGGGGAGAACGAGCAGTACTTC. The encoded protein is CASSLSRGENEQYF.